This T cell receptor (beta chain) is from a study of cytomegalovirus exposure and HLA in healthy donors. This PCR relied on a set of 60 Vbeta primers and 13 Jbeta primers. This table comes from immunoSEQ multiplex PCR, and its TCRdb copy is limited to in-frame clones, with some not included. The repertoire holds roughly 100,000 clones, with approximately 80% as singletons. General observations from the study: A later analysis associated 16,951 TCR beta sequences with HLA alleles at a 0.05 false discovery rate. Analysis performed later showed TCR beta chains linked to HLA being more clonally expanded than equally common others.

This clone was detected only a few times. Its target is unknown. The clonotype comes from a woman between 18 and 30 years old in good health and CMV-seropositive. Sequencing used PBMCs.

The CDR3 DNA is TGCGCCAGCAGCGTAGGGGGCACCTACGAGCAGTACTTC. It translates to CASSVGGTYEQYF. V is TRBV5-1 and J is TRBJ2-7; 7 bases agree with TRBD1. After removal of 4 bases from V and 2 bases from J, the junction contained 3 bases not matched to a gene. This CDR3 has 13 residues. In germline, CDR1 is SGHRS, CDR2 YFSETQ.